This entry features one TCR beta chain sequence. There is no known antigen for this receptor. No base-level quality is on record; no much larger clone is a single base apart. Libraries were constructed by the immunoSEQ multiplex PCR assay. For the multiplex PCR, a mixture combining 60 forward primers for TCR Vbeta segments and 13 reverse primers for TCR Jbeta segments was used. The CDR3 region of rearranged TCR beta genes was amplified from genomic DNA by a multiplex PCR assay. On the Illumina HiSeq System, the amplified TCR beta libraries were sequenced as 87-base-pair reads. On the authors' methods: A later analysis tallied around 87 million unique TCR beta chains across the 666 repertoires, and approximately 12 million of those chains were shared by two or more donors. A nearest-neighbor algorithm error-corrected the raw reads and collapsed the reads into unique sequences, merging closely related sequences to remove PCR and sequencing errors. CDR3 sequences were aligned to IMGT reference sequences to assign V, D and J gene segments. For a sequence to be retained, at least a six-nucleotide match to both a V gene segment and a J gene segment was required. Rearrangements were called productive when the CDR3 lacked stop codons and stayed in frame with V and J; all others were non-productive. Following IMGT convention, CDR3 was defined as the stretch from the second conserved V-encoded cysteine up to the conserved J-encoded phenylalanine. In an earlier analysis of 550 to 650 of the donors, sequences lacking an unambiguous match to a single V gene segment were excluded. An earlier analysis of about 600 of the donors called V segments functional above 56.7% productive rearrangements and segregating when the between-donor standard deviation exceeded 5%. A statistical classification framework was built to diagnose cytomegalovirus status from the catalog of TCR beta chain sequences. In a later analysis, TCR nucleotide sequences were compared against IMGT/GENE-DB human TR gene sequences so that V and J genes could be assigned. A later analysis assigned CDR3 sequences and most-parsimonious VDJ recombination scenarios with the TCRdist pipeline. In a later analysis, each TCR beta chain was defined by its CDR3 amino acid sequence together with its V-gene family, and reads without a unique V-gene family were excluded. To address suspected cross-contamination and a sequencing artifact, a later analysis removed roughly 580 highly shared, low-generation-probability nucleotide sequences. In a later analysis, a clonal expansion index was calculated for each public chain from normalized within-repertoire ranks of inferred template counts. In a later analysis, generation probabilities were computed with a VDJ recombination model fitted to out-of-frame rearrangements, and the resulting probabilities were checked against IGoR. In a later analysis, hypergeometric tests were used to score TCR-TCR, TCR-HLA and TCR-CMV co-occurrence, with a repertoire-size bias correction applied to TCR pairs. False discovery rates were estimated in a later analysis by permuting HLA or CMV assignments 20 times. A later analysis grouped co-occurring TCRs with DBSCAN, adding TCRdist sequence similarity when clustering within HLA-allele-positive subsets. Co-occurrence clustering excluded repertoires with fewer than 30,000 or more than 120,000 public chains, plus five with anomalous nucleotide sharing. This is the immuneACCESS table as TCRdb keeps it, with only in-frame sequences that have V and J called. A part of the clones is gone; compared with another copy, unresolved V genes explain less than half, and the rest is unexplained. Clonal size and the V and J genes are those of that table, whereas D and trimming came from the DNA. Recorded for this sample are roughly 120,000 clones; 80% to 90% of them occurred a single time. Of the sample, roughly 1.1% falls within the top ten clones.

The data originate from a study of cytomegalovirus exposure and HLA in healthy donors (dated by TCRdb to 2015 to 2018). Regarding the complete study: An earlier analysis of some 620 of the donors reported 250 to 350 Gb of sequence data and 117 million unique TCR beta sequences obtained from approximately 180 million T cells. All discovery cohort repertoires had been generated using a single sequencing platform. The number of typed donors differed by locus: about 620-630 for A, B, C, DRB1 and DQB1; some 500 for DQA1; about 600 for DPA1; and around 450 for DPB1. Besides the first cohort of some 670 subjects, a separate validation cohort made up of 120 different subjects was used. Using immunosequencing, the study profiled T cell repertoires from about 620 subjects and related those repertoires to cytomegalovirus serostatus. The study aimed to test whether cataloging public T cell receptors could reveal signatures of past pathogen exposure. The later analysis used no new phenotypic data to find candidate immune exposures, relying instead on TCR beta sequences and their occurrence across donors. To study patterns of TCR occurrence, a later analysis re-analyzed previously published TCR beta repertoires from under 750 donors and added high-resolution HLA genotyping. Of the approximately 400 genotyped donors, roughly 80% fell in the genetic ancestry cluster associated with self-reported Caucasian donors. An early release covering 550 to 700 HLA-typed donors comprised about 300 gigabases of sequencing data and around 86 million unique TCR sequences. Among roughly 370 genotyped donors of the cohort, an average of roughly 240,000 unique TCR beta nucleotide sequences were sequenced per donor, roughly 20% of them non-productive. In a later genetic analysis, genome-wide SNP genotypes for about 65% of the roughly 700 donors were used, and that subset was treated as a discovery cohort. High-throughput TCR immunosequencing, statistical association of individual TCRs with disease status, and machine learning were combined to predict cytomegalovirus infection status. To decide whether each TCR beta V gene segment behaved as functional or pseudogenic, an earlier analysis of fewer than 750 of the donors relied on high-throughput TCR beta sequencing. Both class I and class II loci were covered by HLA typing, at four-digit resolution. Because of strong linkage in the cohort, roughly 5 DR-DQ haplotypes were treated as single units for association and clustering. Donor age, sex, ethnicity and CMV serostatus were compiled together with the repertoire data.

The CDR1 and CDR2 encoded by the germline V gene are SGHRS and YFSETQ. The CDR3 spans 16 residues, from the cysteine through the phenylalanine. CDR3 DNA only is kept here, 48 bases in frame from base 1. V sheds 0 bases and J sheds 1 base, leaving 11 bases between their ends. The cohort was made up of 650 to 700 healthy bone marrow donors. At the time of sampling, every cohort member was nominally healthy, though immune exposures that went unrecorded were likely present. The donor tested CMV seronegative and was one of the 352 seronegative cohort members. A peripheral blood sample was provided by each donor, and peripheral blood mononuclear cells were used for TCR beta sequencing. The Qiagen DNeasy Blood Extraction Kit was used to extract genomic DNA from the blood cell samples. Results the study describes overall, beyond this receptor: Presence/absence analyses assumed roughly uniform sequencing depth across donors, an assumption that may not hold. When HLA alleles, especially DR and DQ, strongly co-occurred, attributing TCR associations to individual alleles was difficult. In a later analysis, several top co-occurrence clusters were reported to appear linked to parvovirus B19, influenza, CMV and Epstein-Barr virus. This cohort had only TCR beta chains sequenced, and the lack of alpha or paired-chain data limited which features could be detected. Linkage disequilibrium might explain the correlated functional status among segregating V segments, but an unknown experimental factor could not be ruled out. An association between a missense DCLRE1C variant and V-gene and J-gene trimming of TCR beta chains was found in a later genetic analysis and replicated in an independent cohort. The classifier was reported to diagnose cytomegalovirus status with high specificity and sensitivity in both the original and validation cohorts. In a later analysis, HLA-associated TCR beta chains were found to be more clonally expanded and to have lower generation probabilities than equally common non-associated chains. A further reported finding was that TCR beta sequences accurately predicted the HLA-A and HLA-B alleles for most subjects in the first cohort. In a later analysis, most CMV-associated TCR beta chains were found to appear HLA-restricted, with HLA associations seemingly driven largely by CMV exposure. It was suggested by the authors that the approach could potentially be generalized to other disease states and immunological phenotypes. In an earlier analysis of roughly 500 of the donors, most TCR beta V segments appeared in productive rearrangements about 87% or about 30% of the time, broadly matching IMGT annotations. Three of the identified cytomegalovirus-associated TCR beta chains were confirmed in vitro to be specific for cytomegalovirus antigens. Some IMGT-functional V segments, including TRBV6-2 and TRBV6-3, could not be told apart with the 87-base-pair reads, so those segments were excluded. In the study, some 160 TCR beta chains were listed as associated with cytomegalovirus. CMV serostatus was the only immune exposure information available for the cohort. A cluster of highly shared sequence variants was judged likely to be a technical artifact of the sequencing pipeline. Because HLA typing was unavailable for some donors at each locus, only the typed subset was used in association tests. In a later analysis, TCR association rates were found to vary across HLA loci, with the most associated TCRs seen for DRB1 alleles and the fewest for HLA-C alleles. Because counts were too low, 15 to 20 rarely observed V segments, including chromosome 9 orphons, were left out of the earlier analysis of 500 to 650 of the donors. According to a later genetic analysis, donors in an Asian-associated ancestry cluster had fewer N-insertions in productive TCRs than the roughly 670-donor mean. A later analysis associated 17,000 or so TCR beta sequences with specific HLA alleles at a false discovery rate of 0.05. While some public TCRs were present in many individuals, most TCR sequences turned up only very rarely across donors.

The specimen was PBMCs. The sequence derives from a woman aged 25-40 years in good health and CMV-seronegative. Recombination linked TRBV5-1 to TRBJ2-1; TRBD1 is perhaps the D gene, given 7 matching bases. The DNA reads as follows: TGCGCCAGCAGCTTGGATGCAGGGGGGTCCTACAATGAGCAGTTCTTC. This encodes CASSLDAGGSYNEQFF.